The T cell receptor (beta chain) described here comes from a study of beta chain features in type 1 diabetes. CD4+ naive, central memory, regulatory and stem cell-like memory cells were sorted via CD45RO/CCR7/CD25/CD127/CD95/CD27. Reverse transcription of all isolated RNA meant that expressed TCRB transcripts were sequenced. Using immunoSEQ multiplex PCR, the repertoire was profiled, and TCRdb retains in-frame clones only, with some absent. The table includes 300,000 to 350,000 clones, 6.5% to 10% detected once. Germline values: CDR1 ENHRY, CDR2 SYGVKD. This CDR3 region has 14 residues. The ends were cut back, 4 bases at V and 2 bases at J, with 11 bases in the middle.

This clonotype was obtained from a woman between 18 and 30 years old in good health. The chain uses TRBV10-3 and TRBJ2-5, with D perhaps matching TRBD1 (6 bases). Source material: central memory CD4+ T cells from blood. This chain's CDR3 is CAISAPGQQETQYF. The DNA for the CDR3 is TGTGCCATCAGTGCTCCGGGACAACAAGAGACCCAGTACTTC.